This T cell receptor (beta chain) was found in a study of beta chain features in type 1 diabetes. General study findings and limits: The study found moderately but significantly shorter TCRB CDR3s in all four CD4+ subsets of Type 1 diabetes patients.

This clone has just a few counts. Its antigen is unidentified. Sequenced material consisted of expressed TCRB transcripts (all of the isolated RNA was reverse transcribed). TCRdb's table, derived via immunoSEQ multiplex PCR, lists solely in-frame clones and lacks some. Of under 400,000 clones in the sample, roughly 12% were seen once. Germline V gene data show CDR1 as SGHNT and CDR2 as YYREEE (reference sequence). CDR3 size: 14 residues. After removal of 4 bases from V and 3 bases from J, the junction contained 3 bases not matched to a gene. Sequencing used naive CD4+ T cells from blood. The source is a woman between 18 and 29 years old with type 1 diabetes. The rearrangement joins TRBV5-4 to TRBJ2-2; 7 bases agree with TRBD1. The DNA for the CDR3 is TGTGCCAGCAGCCGCACAGGGGACACCGGGGAGCTGTTTTTT. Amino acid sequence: CASSRTGDTGELFF.